This TCR beta chain comes out of a study of T-cell reconstitution after alpha-beta-depleted transplantation in children. Study findings and constraints: Recipient T cells and thymic progenitors that survived gave rise to the high TCRbeta diversity observed at day 60 in some patients.

Researchers prepared the TCRbeta library using unique molecular identifiers, the study reports. TCRdb re-derived calls from the PCR reads in MiXCR, one entry per CDR3 protein. The table shows some 600,000 distinct CDR3 sequences, with 10% to 15% occurring only once. CDR1 and CDR2 (germline): MNHEY, SVGEGT. The V and J ends lost 6 bases and 7 bases respectively, with 19 bases between them. The CDR3 loop spans 15 amino acids. As for this clonotype: No antigen is known for it.

This receptor was obtained from a male patient younger than 18 who had a stem cell transplant for acute myeloid leukemia, so the T cells may come from the graft donor. The J gene is TRBJ2-1, the V gene TRBV6-2 or TRBV6-3, with a tentative D call TRBD1 (6 bases). The sequences come from PBMCs, mostly from graft donor cells, collected 360 days after TCRalphabeta/CD19-depleted stem cell transplant. DNA of the CDR3: TGTGCCAGCAGCCCAAGGGGGAAGGGGAAGAATGAGCAGTTCTTC. It yields the protein CASSPRGKGKNEQFF.